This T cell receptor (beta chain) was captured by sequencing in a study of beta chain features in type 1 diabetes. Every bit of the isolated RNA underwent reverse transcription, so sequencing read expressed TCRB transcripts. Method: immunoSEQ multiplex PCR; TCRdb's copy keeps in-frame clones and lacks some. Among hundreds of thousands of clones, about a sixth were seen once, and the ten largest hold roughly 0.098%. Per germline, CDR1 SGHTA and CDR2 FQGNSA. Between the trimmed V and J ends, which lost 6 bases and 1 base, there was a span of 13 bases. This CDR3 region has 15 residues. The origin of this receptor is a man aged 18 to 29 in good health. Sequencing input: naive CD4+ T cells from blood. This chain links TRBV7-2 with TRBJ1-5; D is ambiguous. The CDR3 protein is CASRIVGVSNQPQHF. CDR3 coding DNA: TGTGCCAGCAGGATCGTGGGAGTAAGCAATCAGCCCCAGCATTTT. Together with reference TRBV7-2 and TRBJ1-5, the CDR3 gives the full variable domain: GAGVSQSPSNKVTEKGKDVELRCDPISGHTALYWYRQSLGQGLEFLIYFQGNSAPDKSGLPSDRFSAERTGGSVSTLTIQRTQQEDSAVYLCASRIVGVSNQPQHFGDGTRLSIL.